This T cell receptor (beta chain) came from a study of CD8+CD57+ T cells in acquired aplastic anemia (dated by TCRdb to 2016 to 2019). Turning to the overall study: On average, sorted CD4+ and CD8+ cells yielded 3.2 ug of extracted DNA, with a range of about 0.17 to 27.4 ug. CD8+CD57+ expansion was defined as a frequency above the mean frequency observed in healthy subjects. What the work shows at the level of the full study, not this receptor alone: Around 27 CD8+ CDR3 sequences were found to be shared between patients and controls, but these sequences appeared to be highly expressed in patients and within the immunodominant clones of the patients. Patients and healthy controls showed no significant difference in CD8+ Simpson's diversity (P=0.060).

Note on this clonotype: This receptor's antigen is unknown. Per-base quality was not reported, and no clone a single base away is much larger than it.

Trimming costs V 5 bases and J 6 bases, and their ends lie 17 bases apart. CDR1 and CDR2 (SGHNT, YYREEE) derive from the germline V gene (reference sequence). There are 14 amino acids in the CDR3, from cysteine to phenylalanine inclusive. Left in the record is the CDR3 DNA by itself, 42 bases read in frame from the first base. Profiling of TCR beta VDJ combinations and CDR3 sequences used genomic DNA as the template. An Illumina HiSeq 2000 was the platform used for TCR repertoire sequencing. In the paper's pipeline: TRBV/TRBJ rearrangement plots, CDR3 size and DJ length profiles, and Simpson's diversity index were used to assess repertoires. The most abundant DNA sequence in the deep sequencing data was defined as the immunodominant clone. CDR3 amino acid sequences were checked for sharing across subjects and were also compared against the VDJdb database and published repertoires. Clones were called with MiXCR by TCRdb after fastp trimmed the public reads at Q25, and only in-frame beta chains were retained. Rows merge per CDR3 protein into single entries with the most common DNA and genes. The V and J calls here are based on TCRdb, not the publication. Within this sample are hundreds of thousands of distinct CDR3 sequences, with roughly a third of them counted one time only. The ten most abundant clones make up around 0.82% of the sample.

The patients picked for sequencing were ones in whom flow cytometry had shown an expansion of CD8+CD57+ cells. Every patient had severe acquired aplastic anemia, diagnosed using the International Study of Aplastic Anemia and Agranulocytosis and Camitta criteria. Patients had received no therapy at the time of blood sampling. TCR repertoires of sorted CD4+ and CD8+ blood T cells from severe aplastic anemia patients and healthy subjects were deep-sequenced in the study. Patients were enrolled in the USA under clinicaltrials.gov protocols 00001620, 01623167, 00001397, 00071045, 00081523 and 00961064. Ficoll-Paque density gradient centrifugation was used to isolate peripheral blood mononuclear cells. Before DNA extraction, CD4+ and CD8+ T cells were sorted by FACS or by magnetic beads.

This sequence uses TRBV5-4 and TRBJ1-1, and the D gene may be TRBD1, 5 bases matching. The sample consisted of sorted CD4+, CD8+, or CD8+CD57+ T cells (not recorded which) from PBMCs. The TCR originated in a human donor with aplastic anemia. The CDR3 has the sequence CASREGQGTSEAFF. The DNA is TGTGCCAGCAGGGAGGGGCAGGGTACATCTGAAGCTTTCTTT.